This paragraph covers one T cell receptor (beta chain) sequence. Its cognate antigen is unknown. The data originate from a study of cytomegalovirus exposure and HLA in healthy donors. General study results and limits: In a later analysis, donors in an Asian-associated ancestry cluster reportedly had fewer N-insertions in productive TCRs than the cohort mean. Reports described diagnosis of cytomegalovirus status by the classifier as highly specific and sensitive. Analysis was performed later, and it showed HLA-associated TCR beta chains to be more clonally expanded than equally common others. Later work found that TCR association rates differed between HLA loci; DRB1 had the most and HLA-C the fewest.

With V trimmed by 5 bases and J by 0 bases, 8 bases remained unmatched. CDR3 length equals 16 residues. Germline CDR1 SGHRS, CDR2 YFSETQ. PCR primers comprised 60 Vbeta and 13 Jbeta primers. Sequenced by immunoSEQ multiplex PCR; TCRdb stores in-frame clones only, minus some. The repertoire holds approximately 170,000 clones, with roughly 79% as singletons. The V gene is TRBV5-1, the J gene TRBJ2-3, with 8 positions matching TRBD2. The TCR was taken from a middle-aged man in good health and CMV-seronegative. Sequenced input: PBMCs. The CDR3 nucleotides read TGCGCCAGCAGACCAAGAGCTAGCGGGAGCACAGATACGCAGTATTTT. It encodes CASRPRASGSTDTQYF.